This T cell receptor beta chain emerged from a study of STAT5B mutations in CD4+ large granular lymphocyte leukemia. Study-level information: Among healthy donors, a particular HLA allele went with more CDR3 'QG' motifs.

Sequencing used immunoSEQ multiplex PCR; TCRdb keeps in-frame clones, though not all of them. The table has 31,000 or so clones, roughly 84% seen once. Germline values: CDR1 MNHEY, CDR2 SMNVEV (reference sequence). The trim removed 9 bases at V and 1 base at J, leaving 3 bases unmatched. This CDR3 spans 14 amino acids. Study-level points and caveats: Patient CD4-sorted repertoires looked more clonal than healthy CD4+ repertoires, even without putative leukemic clones. Top patient clones used TRBV06 genes more often: 8/27 versus 2/35 in controls.

Points on this clone: The antigen is undetermined.

The receptor was isolated from a human donor in good health. The sequencing input was CD4+ T cells from blood buffy coats. This rearrangement joins TRBV27 to TRBJ2-1, with 10 nucleotides matching TRBD2. Here the CDR3 reads CASSGGLSYNEQFF. The CDR3 DNA is TGTGCCAGTAGCGGGGGGCTTTCCTACAATGAGCAGTTCTTC.